The next 21 T cell receptor beta chains were all read from a single sample in a study of monozygotic twins with inflammatory bowel disease. TCRdb reanalyzed the 5' RACE reads, giving one entry per CDR3 protein sequence and no DNA. Its table records roughly 200,000 distinct CDR3 sequences. The sample consisted of blood. Receptor source: a human donor with ulcerative colitis or Crohn's disease, or a healthy co-twin of an affected twin (not recorded which).

The rearrangement uses TRBV10-3 and TRBJ2-7; the TRBD1 assignment by TCRdb is unverifiable without DNA. The CDR3 spans 12 residues. CDR1 ENHRY and CDR2 SYGVKD come from the germline V gene. The CDR3 spells CASGTGGHEQYF.

This chain joins TRBV5-1 and TRBJ2-1; TCRdb's assignment of TRBD1 cannot be checked, as there is no DNA. CDR3 length equals 16 residues. Germline V lookup: CDR1 SGHRS, CDR2 YFSETQ. This CDR3 reads CASSLIRGELYNEQFF.

The V gene is TRBV20-1, the J gene TRBJ2-7. Looked up from germline, CDR1 is DFQATT and CDR2 is SNEGSKA (reference sequence). This CDR3 region has 11 residues. CDR3 in amino acids: CSAGVFGEQYF.

The chain combines TRBV5-1 with TRBJ2-5; TCRdb indicates TRBD1, and absent DNA this call remains unverified. In germline, CDR1 is SGHRS, CDR2 YFSETQ. This CDR3 spans 15 amino acids. CDR3 loop: CASSLRAGAGETQYF.

The chain uses TRBV5-1 and TRBJ1-5; TCRdb proposes TRBD1, but this gene call is untestable without DNA. The germline gives CDR1 SGHRS, CDR2 YFSETQ. The CDR3 is 14 amino acids. The CDR3: CASSERGEGQPQHF.

The rearrangement links TRBV28 to TRBJ2-5; absent DNA, TCRdb's TRBD1 call cannot be checked. Germline CDR1 is MDHEN and CDR2 is SYDVKM. The length of the CDR3 is 14 residues. This CDR3 reads CASSWTGTQETQYF.

V usage is TRBV7-2 and J usage is TRBJ1-1; the D call from TCRdb, TRBD1, cannot be confirmed without DNA. Looked up from germline, CDR1 is SGHTA and CDR2 is FQGNSA. CDR3 length equals 13 residues. CDR3 loop: CASSIKTGTPVPF.

The chain links TRBV7-3 to TRBJ2-7; TCRdb designates TRBD1, a call that cannot be tested without DNA. Per the germline V gene, CDR1 is SGHTA and CDR2 is FQGTGA. This CDR3 contains 15 residues. The CDR3 protein is CASSLNPLAIDEQYF.

The J gene is TRBJ2-1, the V gene TRBV11-1; the TCRdb call, TRBD2, lacks DNA for checking. This CDR3 spans 15 amino acids. Germline loops: CDR1 SGHAT, CDR2 FQDESV (reference sequence). The CDR3 loop reads CASSLAGAVGNEQFF.

The genes are TRBV19 and TRBJ1-1; TCRdb indicates TRBD1, and absent DNA this call remains unverified. The CDR3 length is 15 residues. From germline, CDR1 is LNHDA and CDR2 SQIVND (reference sequence). CDR3 sequence reads: CASSLGGQGESEAFF.

The J gene is TRBJ1-2, the V gene TRBV4-1; TCRdb returns TRBD1, unconfirmable since there is no DNA. The CDR3 extends over 15 amino acids. Germline V gene lookup returns CDR1 MGHRA and CDR2 YSYEKL. The CDR3 sequence is CASSQALTGGYGYTF.

This chain links TRBV7-3 with TRBJ2-3; absent DNA, TCRdb's TRBD2 call cannot be checked. Germline V gene sequence: CDR1 SGHTA, CDR2 FQGTGA. CDR3 length equals 15 residues. The CDR3 is CASSYLAGEADTQYF.

V and J are TRBV5-1 and TRBJ2-3. The CDR3 sequence is 13 residues long. The germline CDR1 and CDR2 sequences are SGHRS and YFSETQ. CDR3 residues: CASSTLSTDTQYF.

The chain uses TRBV10-2 and TRBJ2-7. The length of the CDR3 is 11 residues. Germline V gene data show CDR1 as WSHSY and CDR2 as SAAADI. This CDR3 reads CASSYSDEQYF.

Here the CDR3 reads CASSLVSGNEQYF. The chain recombines TRBV7-2 with TRBJ2-7; lacking DNA, the TRBD1 call made by TCRdb goes unchecked. CDR1 SGHTA and CDR2 FQGNSA come from the germline V gene. The CDR3 length is 13 residues.

This rearrangement joins TRBV5-6 to TRBJ2-5. Germline V gene lookup returns CDR1 SGHDT and CDR2 YYEEEE. The CDR3 runs 13 residues. CDR3 sequence reads: CASSLRGPETQYF. The complete variable domain, with remaining parts taken from reference TRBV5-6 and TRBJ2-5, reads DAGVTQSPTHLIKTRGQQVTLRCSPKSGHDTVSWYQQALGQGPQFIFQYYEEEERQRGNFPDRFSGHQFPNYSSELNVNALLLGDSALYLCASSLRGPETQYFGPGTRLLVL.

This CDR3 reads CASSEYRNTEAFF. V is TRBV25-1 and J is TRBJ1-1. Germline loops: CDR1 MGHDK, CDR2 SYGVNS. The CDR3 totals 13 residues.

The chain links TRBV28 to TRBJ2-7; the TCRdb D gene call, TRBD1, has no DNA to confirm it. The CDR3 loop spans 14 amino acids. Germline V gene data show CDR1 as MDHEN and CDR2 as SYDVKM. CDR3: CSSSGQGVSYEQYF.

The chain combines TRBV6-5 with TRBJ1-1; there is no DNA to check the TCRdb D call of TRBD1. CDR1 is MNHEY, CDR2 SVGAGI, per germline. The CDR3 is 15 amino acids. CDR3 sequence: CASSYFGTGNTVAFF.

The rearrangement links TRBV5-1 to TRBJ2-1; the TCRdb D gene call, TRBD1, has no DNA to confirm it. Germline assignment: CDR1 SGHRS and CDR2 YFSETQ. The CDR3 is 15 residues long. The CDR3 protein is CASSEDGQGYDEQFF.

V is TRBV12-3 or TRBV12-4 and J is TRBJ2-3. CDR3 length equals 13 residues. The CDR3 is CASTFLNTDTQYF.